The 25 T cell receptor beta chains given below trace back to one sample, sequenced in a study of identical twins. From the 5' RACE reads, TCRdb called clonotypes with MiXCR, one entry per CDR3 protein. Of 500,000 to 550,000 distinct CDR3 sequences in the sample, approximately 20% were seen once. The data also belong to a second study, concerning yellow fever vaccine responses in identical twins.

The sequencing sample was made of CD4+ T cells sorted from blood. Receptors were obtained from a young woman in good health.

This clonotype was picked up a small number of times. In DNA form, the CDR3 reads TGCGCCAGCAGCTTAGGTTATGGGACAGGTGACGAAAAACTGTTTTTT. This encodes CASSLGYGTGDEKLFF. This rearrangement joins TRBV5-1 to TRBJ1-4, with TRBD1 identical over 8 bases. Trimming removed 2 bases from V and 8 bases from J; junction bases left unmatched: 11. This CDR3 has 16 residues. CDR1 is SGHRS, CDR2 YFSETQ, per germline. The whole variable domain, remainder taken from reference TRBV5-1 and TRBJ1-4, is KAGVTQTPRYLIKTRGQQVTLSCSPISGHRSVSWYQQTPGQGLQFLFEYFSETQRNKGNFPGRFSGRQFSNSRSEMNVSTLELGDSALYLCASSLGYGTGDEKLFFGSGTQLSVL.

This clonotype has just a few counts. The gene calls are TRBV20-1 and TRBJ1-1; possibly TRBD1 for D (6 bases). CDR1 DFQATT and CDR2 SNEGSKA come from the germline V gene (reference sequence). Trimming took 1 base from V and 8 from J, leaving 11 bases between them. The CDR3 extends over 12 amino acids. The CDR3 nucleotides read TGCAGTGCTAGAGGAAATGGACAGGAAGCTTTCTTT. Its translation is CSARGNGQEAFF.

V gene TRBV7-8 combines with J gene TRBJ2-2; TRBD1 aligns across 8 bases. Germline V gene lookup returns CDR1 SGHVS and CDR2 FQNEAQ. There are 18 residues in the CDR3. Trimming cost V 3 bases and J 9 bases; bases outside gene matches: 18. The CDR3 coding sequence is TGTGCCAGCAGCTTCCTAGGACAGGGAAGGAAGAGTTCTCGGGAGCTGTTTTTT. Protein: CASSFLGQGRKSSRELFF.

This clonotype came up a few times. A read error may explain this, as a much larger clone is one base away. The chain links TRBV7-8 to TRBJ2-7, with 13 bases that match TRBD2. The germline CDR1 and CDR2 sequences are SGHVS and FQNEAQ. CDR3 length: 15 residues. Germline trimming cut 4 bases from V and 3 bases from J; bases unmatched to any gene: 3. The CDR3 is CASSSGLAGDYEQYF. The DNA for the CDR3 is TGTGCCAGCAGCTCCGGACTAGCGGGAGACTACGAGCAGTACTTC. Looking up the rest from reference TRBV7-8 and TRBJ2-7 gives the full variable domain: GAGVSQSPRYKVAKRGQDVALRCDPISGHVSLFWYQQALGQGPEFLTYFQNEAQLDKSGLPSDRFFAERPEGSVSTLKIQRTQQEDSAVYLCASSSGLAGDYEQYFGPGTRLTVT.

The rearrangement uses TRBV6-1 and TRBJ2-5; 7 bases align to TRBD1. Trimming cost V 2 bases and J 4 bases; bases outside gene matches: 4. CDR1 and CDR2 (germline): MNHNS, SASEGT. The CDR3 spans 14 residues. The CDR3 region is CASSEIGGGETQYF. Written as DNA, the CDR3 is TGTGCCAGCAGTGAAATAGGGGGCGGAGAGACCCAGTACTTC.

In this sample, this clonotype turned up a few times. This chain connects TRBV6-2 or TRBV6-3 to TRBJ2-5; D call uncertain. This CDR3 is built from 15 residues. Germline lookup yields CDR1 MNHEY and CDR2 SVGEGT. V lost 2 bases and J lost 5, with 15 bases in between. The CDR3 loop reads CASSYLSDPRETQYF. The CDR3 nucleotides read TGTGCCAGCAGTTACCTTTCTGACCCAAGGGAGACCCAGTACTTC.

The chain uses TRBV5-5 and TRBJ1-2; no clear D gene. V was trimmed by 4 bases and J by 8 bases, leaving 15 bases between them. The CDR3 length is 13 residues. Germline CDR1 is SGHKS and CDR2 is YYEKEE (reference sequence). In DNA form, the CDR3 reads TGTGCCAGCAGCCCCTTGGATTTCCGAGGCTACACCTTC. Translated: CASSPLDFRGYTF.

The rearrangement joins TRBV12-3 or TRBV12-4 to TRBJ2-3; D gene unclear. This CDR3 has 16 residues. V lost 3 bases to trimming and J lost 0 bases, with 13 bases between them. CDR3 DNA: TGTGCCAGCAGTTTCGATACGATCACTAGCACAGATACGCAGTATTTT. Translating gives CASSFDTITSTDTQYF.

This clonotype was picked up a small number of times. This rearrangement joins TRBV7-9 to TRBJ2-3; perhaps TRBD1 as D (6 bases). Trimming shortened V by 4 bases and J by 5 bases, and 16 bases separated the two germline ends. CDR3 size: 15 residues. The germline gives CDR1 SEHNR, CDR2 FQNEAQ (reference sequence). This chain's CDR3 is CASSSLQGTRDTQYF. CDR3 in DNA: TGTGCCAGCAGCTCCCTACAGGGTACCCGAGATACGCAGTATTTT. Using reference TRBV7-9 and TRBJ2-3 for the parts outside the CDR3, the full variable domain is DTGVSQNPRHKITKRGQNVTFRCDPISEHNRLYWYRQTLGQGPEFLTYFQNEAQLEKSRLLSDRFSAERPKGSFSTLEIQRTEQGDSAMYLCASSSLQGTRDTQYFGPGTRLTVL.

This clonotype has more than one count but fewer than ten. Here the CDR3 DNA reads TGTGCCAGCAGCCAAATATACGGGTCCTACAATGAGCAGTTCTTC. It is translated as CASSQIYGSYNEQFF. The V and J genes are TRBV5-4 and TRBJ2-1; no definite D call. The V and J ends lost 4 bases and 1 base respectively, with 12 bases between them. The germline V gene encodes CDR1 SGHNT and CDR2 YYREEE (reference sequence). The CDR3 runs 15 residues.

There are a few counts of this clonotype. V usage is TRBV12-5 and J usage is TRBJ2-3; D remains unclear. CDR1 LGHNT and CDR2 FRNRAP come from the germline V gene. This CDR3 spans 14 amino acids. The V end lost 1 base, the J end lost 2 bases, and 7 bases lay between the germline ends. The CDR3 nucleotides are TGTGCTAGTGGTTTGGAACAAGCCACAGATACGCAGTATTTT. Translating it yields CASGLEQATDTQYF. Full variable domain (outside the CDR3, taken from reference TRBV12-5 and TRBJ2-3): DARVTQTPRHKVTEMGQEVTMRCQPILGHNTVFWYRQTMMQGLELLAYFRNRAPLDDSGMPKDRFSAEMPDATLATLKIQPSEPRDSAVYFCASGLEQATDTQYFGPGTRLTVL.

In its sample, this clonotype was seen a few times. As DNA, the CDR3 is TGTGCCACCAGCAGAGATCTTGGAGTCACAGATACGCAGTATTTT. As protein: CATSRDLGVTDTQYF. The chain couples TRBV15 to TRBJ2-3; D is uncertain. With 0 bases removed from V and 2 bases from J, the gap between germline ends came to 9 bases. This CDR3 comprises 15 residues. CDR1 is LNHNV, CDR2 YYDKDF, per germline (reference sequence).

This clonotype was recorded a few times. V usage is TRBV6-1 and J usage is TRBJ1-1, with D unresolved. This CDR3 is 14 amino acids long. Germline V CDR1 and CDR2: MNHNS, SASEGT. Trimming shortened V by 5 bases and J by 3 bases, and 13 bases separated the two germline ends. Here the CDR3 reads CASSPLTADTEAFF. The CDR3 bases are TGTGCCAGCAGTCCCCTGACGGCCGACACTGAAGCTTTCTTT.

This chain uses TRBV6-5 with TRBJ1-6; 8 positions agree with TRBD1. Unmatched junction bases numbered 4, after V lost 2 bases and J lost 10 bases. The germline gives CDR1 MNHEY, CDR2 SVGAGI. CDR3 length: 14 residues. CDR3 sequence (DNA): TGTGCCAGCAGTTACGGGACAGGACTATCACCCCTCCACTTT. It encodes CASSYGTGLSPLHF.

V usage is TRBV12-3 or TRBV12-4 and J usage is TRBJ2-3; 12 positions agree with TRBD2. There are 16 residues in the CDR3. V was pared by 3 bases and J by 4 bases, with 5 bases of the junction left unmatched. The CDR3 sequence: CASSFLAGGEPDTQYF. The CDR3, as DNA: TGTGCCAGCAGTTTCCTAGCGGGAGGGGAGCCAGATACGCAGTATTTT.

This clonotype was found a few times. The chain has TRBV29-1 and TRBJ2-1; 9 positions match TRBD2. J lost 1 base, V lost 1 base, and 5 bases had no gene match. Germline V gene data show CDR1 as SQVTM and CDR2 as ANQGSEA. The CDR3 has 16 residues. CDR3 sequence (DNA): TGCAGCGTTGAAGGAGGCGGGAGGGTTTCCTACAATGAGCAGTTCTTC. Its protein is CSVEGGGRVSYNEQFF.

This clonotype was counted only a few times. The CDR3 reads CASSSLAGASTDTQYF. In nucleotides, the CDR3 is TGTGCCAGCAGCTCTTTAGCGGGGGCGTCCACAGATACGCAGTATTTT. The chain couples TRBV7-2 to TRBJ2-3, with 9 bases fitting TRBD2. The CDR3 runs 16 residues. CDR1 and CDR2 from the germline V gene are SGHTA and FQGNSA. Germline trimming cut 4 bases from V and 2 bases from J; bases unmatched to any gene: 7.

This clonotype showed up just a few times. The chain uses TRBV24-1 and TRBJ2-1, with 8 bases lining up with TRBD2. The CDR3 totals 16 residues. Trimming removed 8 bases from V and 3 bases from J; junction bases left unmatched: 11. Germline-derived CDR1 and CDR2 are KGHDR and SFDVKD. CDR3 DNA sequence: TGTGCCACCACATCAAACGGGAGGGGCAACTACAATGAGCAGTTCTTC. Its protein is CATTSNGRGNYNEQFF.

This sequence joins TRBV27 and TRBJ1-6, with D tentatively TRBD1 (6 bases). The CDR3 is 15 amino acids. Germline CDR1 reads MNHEY; CDR2 reads SMNVEV (reference sequence). With 4 bases removed from V and 3 bases from J, the gap between germline ends came to 10 bases. The CDR3 loop reads CASSSSGHYNSPLHF. The CDR3 DNA sequence: TGTGCCAGCAGTTCGTCGGGACACTATAATTCACCCCTCCACTTT.

This rearrangement joins TRBV13 to TRBJ2-2; D assignment may be TRBD1 or TRBD2 (5 bases each). CDR3 size: 16 residues. Germline V gives CDR1 PRHDT, CDR2 FYEKMQ (reference sequence). V gave up 0 bases and J gave up 1 base, with 9 bases separating them. CDR3 region: CASSLGRDLNTGELFF. The DNA for the CDR3 is TGTGCCAGCAGCTTAGGCCGGGACCTGAACACCGGGGAGCTGTTTTTT.

This clonotype has just a few counts. This rearrangement joins TRBV5-1 to TRBJ2-2, with 9 nucleotides matching TRBD1. The V and J ends lost 9 bases and 1 base, in that order; junction bases with no gene match: 19. The CDR3 length is 19 residues. Germline V gene lookup returns CDR1 SGHRS and CDR2 YFSETQ. The CDR3 here is CATKGRGQGIGQNTGELFF. In nucleotides, the CDR3 is TGCGCCACCAAAGGCCGGGGACAGGGAATCGGGCAGAACACCGGGGAGCTGTTTTTT.

V usage is TRBV5-1 and J usage is TRBJ2-2; no clear D gene. Trimming took 3 bases from V and 7 from J, leaving 10 bases between them. The CDR3 consists of 13 residues. Germline lookup yields CDR1 SGHRS and CDR2 YFSETQ. This chain's CDR3 is CASSSTLDGELFF. In DNA form, the CDR3 reads TGCGCCAGCAGCTCGACCCTTGACGGGGAGCTGTTTTTT.

This clonotype was seen only a few times. The chain recombines TRBV5-5 with TRBJ1-2; 9 positions match TRBD1. The CDR3 has 15 amino acids. Germline V lookup: CDR1 SGHKS, CDR2 YYEKEE (reference sequence). The trim removed 5 bases at V and 2 bases at J, leaving 7 bases unmatched. CDR3 loop: CASSLMDRGNYGYTF. The CDR3 DNA reads as TGTGCCAGCAGTTTGATGGACAGGGGCAACTATGGCTACACCTTC. Complete variable domain (other parts from reference TRBV5-5 and TRBJ1-2): DAGVTQSPTHLIKTRGQQVTLRCSPISGHKSVSWYQQVLGQGPQFIFQYYEKEERGRGNFPDRFSARQFPNYSSELNVNALLLGDSALYLCASSLMDRGNYGYTFGSGTRLTVV.

In its sample, this clonotype was seen a few times. The rearrangement links TRBV7-6 to TRBJ1-1; D ambiguous. V dropped 4 bases and J dropped 5 bases, with 14 bases sitting between them. This CDR3 has 14 amino acids. Germline values: CDR1 SGHVS, CDR2 FNYEAQ. CDR3 protein: CASSSREAGTEAFF. The CDR3 DNA follows: TGTGCCAGCAGCTCTCGGGAGGCCGGGACTGAAGCTTTCTTT.

The chain joins TRBV12-3 or TRBV12-4 to TRBJ2-1; D is ambiguous. The ends were cut back, 6 bases at V and 7 bases at J, with 16 bases in the middle. The CDR3 totals 14 residues. The CDR3 nucleotides are TGTGCCAGCAGCATCTGGGGTCAACAGAATGAGCAGTTCTTC. It codes for CASSIWGQQNEQFF.